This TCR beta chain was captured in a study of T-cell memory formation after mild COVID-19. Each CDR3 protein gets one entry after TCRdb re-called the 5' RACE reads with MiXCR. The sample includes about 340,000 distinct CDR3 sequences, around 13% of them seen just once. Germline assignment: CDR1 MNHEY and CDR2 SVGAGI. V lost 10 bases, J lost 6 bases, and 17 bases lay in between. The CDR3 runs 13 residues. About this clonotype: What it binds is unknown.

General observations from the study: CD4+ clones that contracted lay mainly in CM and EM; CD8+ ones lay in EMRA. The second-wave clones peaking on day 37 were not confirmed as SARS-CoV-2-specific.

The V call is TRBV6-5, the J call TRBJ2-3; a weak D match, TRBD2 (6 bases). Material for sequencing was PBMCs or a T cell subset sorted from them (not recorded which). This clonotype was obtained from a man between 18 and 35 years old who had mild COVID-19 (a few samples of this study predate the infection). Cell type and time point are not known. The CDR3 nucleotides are TGTGCCACATCGGAGGGCTACCCTGATACGCAGTATTTT. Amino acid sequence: CATSEGYPDTQYF.